Given below is one T cell receptor beta chain in context. The antigen remains undetermined. The record originates from a study of long-term antiretroviral therapy in people with HIV. At the level of the study: Specimens dating back about a decade before the 2015 immediate-ART recommendation are the oldest included.

Study-level points and caveats: Increased diversity was seen after ART, yet it remained lower than in transplant donor controls.

Trimming left V 5 bases short and J 11 bases short, with 13 bases between. The CDR3 is 12 residues long. Per the germline V gene, CDR1 is MDHEN and CDR2 is SYDVKM. Per individual, the PBMC samples numbered at least one pre-ART and at least two post-ART. It was version v3.0 of the immunoSEQ assay that was run at survey level. The repertoire was sequenced with immunoSEQ multiplex PCR; TCRdb's copy has only in-frame clones and lacks some. The sample consists of around 26,000 clones, under 80% of them appearing once. The chain combines TRBV28 with TRBJ1-5; weak D call: TRBD1 (6 bases). This TCR was recovered from a woman aged 40 to 50 with HIV. Sample: unsorted PBMCs, taken 0.5 years after starting antiretroviral therapy. CDR3 loop: CASSRQERTQHF. The DNA of the CDR3 is TGTGCCAGCAGTAGACAGGAGCGGACCCAGCATTTT.